Listed below are T cell receptor beta chains from one sample, sequenced in a study of blood T cell repertoires in COVID-19. Generated by immunoSEQ multiplex PCR, the TCRdb table keeps only in-frame clones and is missing some. The sample holds more than 40,000 clones, 70% to 85% seen once. Sequenced material: peripheral blood. The origin of the receptors is a man aged 50-60 years with acute or convalescent COVID-19. Both conserved end residues are part of each CDR3. Each record gives: D gene, J gene, V gene, clone size, CDR3 DNA, CDR3 protein. D genes are given only for firm matches. A row's size may be missing; if present it is once, few, many or a size class.

D gene: TRBD1
J gene: TRBJ2-7
V gene: TRBV7-6
clone size: NA
CDR3 DNA: TGTGCCAGCAGCCTCAACAGGGGGCAGGAGCAGTACTTC
CDR3 protein: CASSLNRGQEQYF

D gene: NA
J gene: TRBJ1-5
V gene: TRBV5-6
clone size: NA
CDR3 DNA: TGTGCCAGCAGCTTGGGGGGGGGCAATCAGCCCCAGCATTTT
CDR3 protein: CASSLGGGNQPQHF

D gene: NA
J gene: TRBJ1-4
V gene: TRBV3-1/TRBV3-2
clone size: NA
CDR3 DNA: TGTGCCAGCAGCCACCCAGGTGGGCAGAAAAAACTGTTTTTT
CDR3 protein: CASSHPGGQKKLFF

D gene: NA
J gene: TRBJ2-3
V gene: TRBV11-3
clone size: NA
CDR3 DNA: TGTGCCAGCAGCTTAGGTCAGCGGTACACAGATACGCAGTATTTT
CDR3 protein: CASSLGQRYTDTQYF

D gene: TRBD2
J gene: TRBJ2-7
V gene: TRBV6-5
clone size: NA
CDR3 DNA: TGTGCCAGCAGCACTAGCGGGGGGCCCTCCTACGAGCAGTACTTC
CDR3 protein: CASSTSGGPSYEQYF

D gene: NA
J gene: TRBJ1-5
V gene: TRBV6-5
clone size: NA
CDR3 DNA: TGTGCCAGCTGCCCGGATCAGCCCCAGCATTTT
CDR3 protein: CASCPDQPQHF

D gene: TRBD2
J gene: TRBJ2-7
V gene: TRBV3-1/TRBV3-2
clone size: NA
CDR3 DNA: TGTGCCAGCAGCCAAGATACTAGCGGCCTGGAGCAGTACTTC
CDR3 protein: CASSQDTSGLEQYF

D gene: NA
J gene: TRBJ2-7
V gene: TRBV12-3/TRBV12-4
clone size: NA
CDR3 DNA: TGTGCCAGCAGTCCGGGTAGCTACGAGCAGTACTTC
CDR3 protein: CASSPGSYEQYF

D gene: TRBD2
J gene: TRBJ2-7
V gene: TRBV6-1
clone size: NA
CDR3 DNA: TGTGCCAGCAGTGAATGGTCTAGCGGGAGTCCCAACTCCTACGAGCAGTACTTC
CDR3 protein: CASSEWSSGSPNSYEQYF

D gene: TRBD2
J gene: TRBJ2-1
V gene: TRBV4-1
clone size: NA
CDR3 DNA: TGCGCCAGCACCATAGCGGGAGGATCCACCAATGAGCAGTTCTTC
CDR3 protein: CASTIAGGSTNEQFF

D gene: NA
J gene: TRBJ2-3
V gene: TRBV27
clone size: NA
CDR3 DNA: TGTGCCAGCAGTCCGCATCACATCGCAGATACGCAGTATTTT
CDR3 protein: CASSPHHIADTQYF

D gene: TRBD1
J gene: TRBJ2-7
V gene: TRBV11-2
clone size: few
CDR3 DNA: TGTGCCAGCAGCCATATTAGGGGGGGACAGGGAGTTTCCTACGAGCAGTACTTC
CDR3 protein: CASSHIRGGQGVSYEQYF

D gene: TRBD1
J gene: TRBJ2-7
V gene: TRBV5-1
clone size: NA
CDR3 DNA: TGCGCCAGCAGCTATACCGGGACAGGATACGAGCAGTACTTC
CDR3 protein: CASSYTGTGYEQYF

D gene: NA
J gene: TRBJ1-6
V gene: TRBV9
clone size: NA
CDR3 DNA: TGTGCCAGCAGCGTAGCTAGGGGGGGCTCACCCCTCCACTTT
CDR3 protein: CASSVARGGSPLHF

D gene: NA
J gene: TRBJ2-7
V gene: TRBV30
clone size: NA
CDR3 DNA: TGTGCCTGGAGTGTATCGAGAAACTACGAGCAGTACTTC
CDR3 protein: CAWSVSRNYEQYF

D gene: NA
J gene: TRBJ1-1
V gene: TRBV5-4
clone size: NA
CDR3 DNA: TGTGCCAGCAGCTCTGGAGATACTGAAGCTTTCTTT
CDR3 protein: CASSSGDTEAFF

D gene: NA
J gene: TRBJ1-6
V gene: TRBV5-5
clone size: NA
CDR3 DNA: TGTGCCAGCAGCGCCGGCACACTAAATTCACCCCTCCACTTT
CDR3 protein: CASSAGTLNSPLHF

D gene: TRBD1
J gene: TRBJ1-1
V gene: TRBV5-6
clone size: NA
CDR3 DNA: TGTGCCAGCAGCGACCGACAGGGGCACACTGAAGCTTTCTTT
CDR3 protein: CASSDRQGHTEAFF

D gene: TRBD2
J gene: TRBJ2-7
V gene: TRBV5-6
clone size: NA
CDR3 DNA: TGTGCCAGCAGCCTTGAGGGAGGTCTAGCGGGACCCTACGAGCAGTACTTC
CDR3 protein: CASSLEGGLAGPYEQYF

D gene: TRBD1
J gene: TRBJ1-1
V gene: TRBV6-5
clone size: NA
CDR3 DNA: TGTGCCAGCAGTTCCCCGGGACAGGGGTCGTTTGAAGCTTTCTTT
CDR3 protein: CASSSPGQGSFEAFF

D gene: TRBD2
J gene: TRBJ2-7
V gene: TRBV4-2
clone size: few
CDR3 DNA: TGTGCCAGCAGCCAAGAAGTTAGCGGGAATAGCGAGCAGTACTTC
CDR3 protein: CASSQEVSGNSEQYF

D gene: TRBD1
J gene: TRBJ1-1
V gene: TRBV4-1
clone size: NA
CDR3 DNA: TGCGCCAGCAGCCAAGCCTCAGGGGGCACTGAAGCTTTCTTT
CDR3 protein: CASSQASGGTEAFF

D gene: NA
J gene: TRBJ2-7
V gene: TRBV5-4
clone size: once
CDR3 DNA: TGTGCCAGCAGCGTGACAGGTTCCTACGAGCAGTACTTC
CDR3 protein: CASSVTGSYEQYF

D gene: TRBD1
J gene: TRBJ2-7
V gene: TRBV27
clone size: NA
CDR3 DNA: TGTGCCAGCAGTCCGTCGACAGGGTCACTCCCCTACGAGCAGTACTTC
CDR3 protein: CASSPSTGSLPYEQYF

D gene: NA
J gene: TRBJ1-5
V gene: TRBV6-2/TRBV6-3
clone size: NA
CDR3 DNA: TGTGCCAGCAGTTACTCCCGACAGAAACTATATCTGGGGAATCAGCCCCAGCATTTT
CDR3 protein: CASSYSRQKLYLGNQPQHF

D gene: TRBD1
J gene: TRBJ1-1
V gene: TRBV19
clone size: NA
CDR3 DNA: TGTGCCAGTAGTAAGGACAGGGACATGAACACTGAAGCTTTCTTT
CDR3 protein: CASSKDRDMNTEAFF

D gene: NA
J gene: TRBJ1-1
V gene: TRBV7-3
clone size: NA
CDR3 DNA: TGTGCCAGCAGCTTAACAGGGGACACTGAAGCTTTCTTT
CDR3 protein: CASSLTGDTEAFF

D gene: NA
J gene: TRBJ1-1
V gene: TRBV6-5
clone size: NA
CDR3 DNA: TGTGCCAGCAGTTACACACAGAACACTGAAGCTTTCTTT
CDR3 protein: CASSYTQNTEAFF

D gene: TRBD2
J gene: TRBJ2-3
V gene: TRBV7-3
clone size: NA
CDR3 DNA: TGTGCCAGCAGCTTCCCCGGGATTATGGGGAGGGCCTTCACAGATACGCAGTATTTT
CDR3 protein: CASSFPGIMGRAFTDTQYF

D gene: TRBD2
J gene: TRBJ2-1
V gene: TRBV5-1
clone size: NA
CDR3 DNA: TGCGCCAGCAGCTTGGTACTAGCGGGAGACAATGAGCAGTTCTTC
CDR3 protein: CASSLVLAGDNEQFF

D gene: TRBD1
J gene: TRBJ1-1
V gene: TRBV19
clone size: NA
CDR3 DNA: TGTGCCAGTAGTTTGGGACAGGGGGCTTTTACTGAAGCTTTCTTT
CDR3 protein: CASSLGQGAFTEAFF

D gene: TRBD2
J gene: TRBJ2-3
V gene: TRBV4-1
clone size: NA
CDR3 DNA: TGCGCCAGCAGCGCAGGACTAGCGGGGACAGATACGCAGTATTTT
CDR3 protein: CASSAGLAGTDTQYF

D gene: TRBD1
J gene: TRBJ1-1
V gene: TRBV18
clone size: NA
CDR3 DNA: TGTGCCAGCTCGCTGGGACAGGGGAGGAACACTGAAGCTTTCTTT
CDR3 protein: CASSLGQGRNTEAFF

D gene: TRBD1
J gene: TRBJ2-5
V gene: TRBV5-1
clone size: NA
CDR3 DNA: TGCGCCAGCAGCTGGGGACAGGCACAAGAGACCCAGTACTTC
CDR3 protein: CASSWGQAQETQYF

D gene: NA
J gene: TRBJ2-7
V gene: TRBV30
clone size: NA
CDR3 DNA: TGTGCCTGGAGTGCCGGGTACTACGAGCAGTACTTC
CDR3 protein: CAWSAGYYEQYF